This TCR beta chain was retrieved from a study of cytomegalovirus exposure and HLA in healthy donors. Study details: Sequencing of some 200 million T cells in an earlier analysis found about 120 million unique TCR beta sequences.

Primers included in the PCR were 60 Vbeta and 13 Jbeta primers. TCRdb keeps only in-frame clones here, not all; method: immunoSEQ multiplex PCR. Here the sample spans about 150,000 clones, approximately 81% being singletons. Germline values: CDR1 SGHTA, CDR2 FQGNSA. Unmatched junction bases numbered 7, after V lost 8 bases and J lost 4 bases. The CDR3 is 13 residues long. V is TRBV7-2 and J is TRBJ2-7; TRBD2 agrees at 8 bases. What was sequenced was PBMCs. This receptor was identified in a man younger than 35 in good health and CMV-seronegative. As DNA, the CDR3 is TGTGCCAGCCGGGCGGGAGGAGGGTACGAGCAGTACTTC. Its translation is CASRAGGGYEQYF.